This T cell receptor beta chain stems from a study of blood T cell repertoires in COVID-19. The wider study: Samples came from the United States, Italy and Spain, spanning acute and convalescent COVID-19. PBMCs, B-cell-depleted T cells, or T cells provided the cDNA or gDNA that made up the material.

This clone was seen just once. Authors' processing steps: Amplifying reference gene primers gave estimates of nucleated cell counts. Repertoires were generated with immunoSEQ multiplex PCR, while TCRdb's copy carries only in-frame clones and drops some. V, J and clone size derive from that table, while D and trimming were established from the DNA sequence. This table has over 85,000 clones, approximately 86% appearing once. V trimming: 0 bases; J trimming: 8 bases; junction bases outside the gene matches: 10. CDR3 length: 16 amino acids. The V gene's germline CDR1 is SGHDN and CDR2 FVKESK. The gene calls are TRBV14 and TRBJ1-5, with 7 nucleotides matching TRBD1. Sequencing used peripheral blood. This sequence originates from a woman aged 80 or over with acute or convalescent COVID-19. CDR3 DNA sequence: TGTGCCAGCAGCCAAGATGAGAGGGGGCAGGGGGAGCCCCAGCATTTT. It translates to CASSQDERGQGEPQHF. Looking up the rest from reference TRBV14 and TRBJ1-5 gives the full variable domain: EAGVTQFPSHSVIEKGQTVTLRCDPISGHDNLYWYRRVMGKEIKFLLHFVKESKQDESGMPNNRFLAERTGGTYSTLKVQPAELEDSGVYFCASSQDERGQGEPQHFGDGTRLSIL.